The clone carrying this T cell receptor beta chain showed up just a few times. This sample also contains other DNA sequences that code for the same CDR3. Measured with immunoSEQ multiplex PCR; TCRdb has only the in-frame clones, and not every one. Of approximately 1,500,000 clones in the sample, roughly 96% were seen once. The J segment lost 1 base and the V segment lost 0 bases, leaving 1 base of the junction unmatched. CDR1 and CDR2 (germline): SGHRS, YFSETQ. The CDR3 has 15 amino acids. The sample comes from a study of shared clonotypes between healthy human individuals. This chain connects TRBV5-1 to TRBJ1-3, with TRBD1 identical over 7 bases. This clonotype originated in a man between 25 and 39 years old in good health. The sequenced sample consisted of naive CD4+ T cells sorted from blood. Subset defined: CD45RA+ positively selected. The CDR3 sequence is CASSLDRGSGNTIYF. The CDR3 DNA is TGCGCCAGCAGCTTGGACAGGGGTTCTGGAAACACCATATATTTT.